The sequence of this TCR beta chain was determined in a study of T cell responses to AZD1222 COVID-19 vaccine. Sequenced by immunoSEQ multiplex PCR; TCRdb stores in-frame clones only, minus some. The sample shows some 64,000 clones, roughly 84% of them seen only once. Whole-study findings and limits: Clonal diversity was possibly underestimated, and the donors were mostly white British, with more females.

About this clone itself: Its antigen is unknown.

The clonotype was recovered from an adult in good health. Sequenced material: peripheral blood, taken on day 0 of AZD1222 vaccination.

As DNA, the CDR3 is TGCAGCGCCGAGGGGGGGGACACCTACGAGCAGTACTTC. It translates to CSAEGGDTYEQYF. V is TRBV29-1 and J is TRBJ2-7, with D possibly matching TRBD2 (7 bases). V was cut by 7 bases and J by 2 bases, with 15 bases left in between. From germline, CDR1 is SQVTM and CDR2 ANQGSEA. The CDR3 spans 13 residues.